A single sample is the source of the 9 T cell receptor beta chains below, sequenced in a study of technical replicates of blood from a few donors. Assay used: immunoSEQ multiplex PCR; TCRdb lists only in-frame clones, some missing. There are approximately 79,000 clones in the sample; around 93% occur only once, and 0.25% lies in the top ten. Sequencing used T cells isolated from PBMCs. All receptors derive from a human donor in good health.

The V and J genes are TRBV5-4 and TRBJ2-5; perhaps TRBD1 as D (5 bases). The CDR3 is 13 residues long. Germline-derived CDR1 and CDR2 are SGHNT and YYREEE (reference sequence). V was trimmed by 2 bases and J by 5 bases, leaving 10 bases between them. Here the CDR3 reads CASSFWGTETQYF. The CDR3 DNA follows: TGTGCCAGCAGCTTTTGGGGCACGGAGACCCAGTACTTC.

J is TRBJ1-2 and V is TRBV18; the match to TRBD1 covers 9 bases. The V and J ends lost 2 bases and 8 bases, in that order; junction bases with no gene match: 9. Germline lookup yields CDR1 KGHSH and CDR2 LQKENI. There are 15 residues in the CDR3. The CDR3 coding sequence is TGTGCCAGCTCACCATCCGGGGACAGGGCGGACGGCTACACCTTC. This translates into CASSPSGDRADGYTF.

The chain has TRBV18 and TRBJ2-1; 8 nucleotides agree with TRBD1. V lost 3 bases to trimming and J lost 10 bases; unmatched junction nucleotides: 17. There are 17 residues in the CDR3. The germline V gene has CDR1 KGHSH and CDR2 LQKENI. The CDR3 nucleotides are TGTGCCAGCTCACCTATCGAGGACAGGGTGGGGTGGAGGGAGCAGTTCTTC. Amino acid sequence: CASSPIEDRVGWREQFF.

The chain recombines TRBV7-8 with TRBJ2-7; D is unclear. Germline V gene data show CDR1 as SGHVS and CDR2 as FQNEAQ. CDR3 length equals 15 residues. V was trimmed by 1 base and J by 5 bases, leaving 15 bases between them. CDR3 sequence (DNA): TGTGCCAGCAGCTTAGATCTTCGGGTAAGGAACGAGCAGTACTTC. Translation gives CASSLDLRVRNEQYF. Full variable domain (remainder filled in from reference TRBV7-8 and TRBJ2-7): GAGVSQSPRYKVAKRGQDVALRCDPISGHVSLFWYQQALGQGPEFLTYFQNEAQLDKSGLPSDRFFAERPEGSVSTLKIQRTQQEDSAVYLCASSLDLRVRNEQYFGPGTRLTVT.

V usage is TRBV9 and J usage is TRBJ1-1, with a tentative D call TRBD1 (5 bases). This CDR3 spans 15 amino acids. CDR1 is SGDLS and CDR2 is YYNGEE in the germline V gene. With 3 bases removed from V and 5 bases from J, the gap between germline ends came to 17 bases. The CDR3 here is CASSGGAPRGTEAFF. As DNA, the CDR3 is TGTGCCAGCAGCGGCGGGGCCCCTCGGGGAACTGAAGCTTTCTTT. The full variable domain, its missing parts supplied by reference TRBV9 and TRBJ1-1, is DSGVTQTPKHLITATGQRVTLRCSPRSGDLSVYWYQQSLDQGLQFLIQYYNGEERAKGNILERFSAQQFPDLHSELNLSSLELGDSALYFCASSGGAPRGTEAFFGQGTRLTVV.

The CDR3 coding sequence is TGCGCCAGCAGGTCATGGGGCATGAACACTGAAGCTTTCTTT. Its protein is CASRSWGMNTEAFF. This chain uses TRBV4-1 with TRBJ1-1; the D gene is possibly TRBD1 (5 bases). The length of the CDR3 is 14 residues. Per germline, CDR1 MGHRA and CDR2 YSYEKL. Trimming removed 6 bases at V and 0 bases at J, with 11 bases between.

The chain carries TRBV30 and TRBJ1-2, with 7 bases matching TRBD1. The CDR3 covers 14 residues. V dropped 4 bases and J dropped 5; count of bases not matched to a gene: 10. Looked up from germline, CDR1 is GTSNPN and CDR2 is SVGIG (reference sequence). CDR3 DNA sequence: TGTGCCTGGACACGGAACAGGGGTTGGTATGGCTACACCTTC. It specifies CAWTRNRGWYGYTF.

This clone was seen only once. The genes are TRBV15 and TRBJ2-7; unclear D gene. Germline CDR1 and CDR2: LNHNV and YYDKDF (reference sequence). Trimming removed 8 bases from V and 0 bases from J, with 11 bases in between. The length of the CDR3 is 13 residues. The CDR3 is CATARIYSYEQYF. As DNA, the CDR3 is TGTGCCACCGCTAGGATATACTCCTACGAGCAGTACTTC.

The rearrangement uses TRBV19 and TRBJ1-2, with 9 positions matching TRBD1. The CDR3 runs to 17 residues. The V gene end was trimmed by 0 bases and the J gene end by 6 bases; junction bases not matched to a gene: 11. Germline V lookup: CDR1 LNHDA, CDR2 SQIVND (reference sequence). The CDR3 region has the DNA TGTGCCAGTAGTATAGAGGGGGGACAGGGTCCATTGCATGGCTACACCTTC. It is translated as CASSIEGGQGPLHGYTF.